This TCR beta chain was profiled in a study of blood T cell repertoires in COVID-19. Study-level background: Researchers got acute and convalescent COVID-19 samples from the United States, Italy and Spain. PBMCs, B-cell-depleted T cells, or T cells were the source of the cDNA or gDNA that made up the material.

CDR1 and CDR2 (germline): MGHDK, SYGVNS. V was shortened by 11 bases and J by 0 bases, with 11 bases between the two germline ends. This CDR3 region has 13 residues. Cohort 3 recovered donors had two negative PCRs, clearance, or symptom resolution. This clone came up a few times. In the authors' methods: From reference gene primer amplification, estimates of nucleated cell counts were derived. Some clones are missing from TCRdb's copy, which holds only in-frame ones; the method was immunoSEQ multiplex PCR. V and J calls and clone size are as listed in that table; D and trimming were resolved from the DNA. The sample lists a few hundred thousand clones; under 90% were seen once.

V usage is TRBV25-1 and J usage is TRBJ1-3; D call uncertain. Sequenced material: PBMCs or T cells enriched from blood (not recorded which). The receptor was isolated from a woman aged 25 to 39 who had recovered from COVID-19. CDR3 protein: CAAEADSGNTIYF. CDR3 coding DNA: TGTGCCGCTGAGGCAGACTCTGGAAACACCATATATTTT.